These 26 T cell receptor beta chains originate from one sample sequenced in a study of cytomegalovirus exposure and HLA in healthy donors. This PCR relied on a set of 60 Vbeta primers and 13 Jbeta primers. The protocol was immunoSEQ multiplex PCR, while the TCRdb copy is restricted to in-frame clones and leaves out a portion. The table records 45,000 to 65,000 clones, approximately 86% of them present only once. Sequencing was performed on PBMCs. The receptor source for this set is a young woman in good health and CMV-seronegative.

The chain employs TRBV28 and TRBJ2-1; D perhaps matches TRBD2 (6 bases). Germline V CDR1 and CDR2: MDHEN, SYDVKM. The CDR3 is 15 amino acids. The ends were cut back, 3 bases at V and 0 bases at J, with 9 bases in the middle. CDR3 DNA: TGTGCCAGCAGTTTGGGCGGGATCTCCTACAATGAGCAGTTCTTC. Its translation: CASSLGGISYNEQFF.

V and J are TRBV5-4 and TRBJ1-2; TRBD1 agrees at 8 bases. This CDR3 comprises 13 residues. V lost 4 bases and J lost 6; bases outside the gene matches: 5. Germline V CDR1 and CDR2: SGHNT, YYREEE (reference sequence). The CDR3 DNA reads TGTGCCAGCAGCCCACAGGGGGTAGATGGCTACACCTTC. Translated, it gives CASSPQGVDGYTF.

This chain connects TRBV5-1 to TRBJ2-1; 9 nucleotides agree with TRBD2. This CDR3 has 15 amino acids. The V gene end was trimmed by 0 bases and the J gene end by 8 bases; junction bases not matched to a gene: 6. From germline, CDR1 is SGHRS and CDR2 YFSETQ. In nucleotides, the CDR3 is TGCGCCAGCAGCTTGGAAGGTAGCGGGGGAGATGAGCAGTTCTTC. Protein: CASSLEGSGGDEQFF.

This clone was counted between two and nine times. The chain links TRBV5-1 to TRBJ2-7; 7 bases line up with TRBD1. Germline-derived CDR1 and CDR2 are SGHRS and YFSETQ. The CDR3 covers 14 residues. After removal of 4 bases from V and 1 base from J, the junction contained 5 bases not matched to a gene. CDR3 in DNA: TGCGCCAGCAGCCTGGGACAGCCTTCCTACGAGCAGTACTTC. It translates to CASSLGQPSYEQYF.

Points on this clone: One end of the junction does not line up with germline, which may come from a read error. This chain uses TRBV28 with TRBJ1-2; possibly TRBD1 for D (6 bases). Germline V gene lookup returns CDR1 MDHEN and CDR2 SYDVKM. This CDR3 region has 10 residues. DNA of the CDR3: TGTGCCAGCAGTGGGGTCTCAGGGGACTTC. This sequence encodes CASSGVSGDF.

The chain carries TRBV5-4 and TRBJ2-5; possible D gene TRBD1, 6 bases. The J call may be wrong; the DNA end is better matched by TRBJ2-7. Germline V gene data show CDR1 as SGHNT and CDR2 as YYREEE (reference sequence). This CDR3 is 14 amino acids long. CDR3 loop: CASSDRDNYYEQYF. DNA for the CDR3: TGTGCCAGCAGCGACCGGGACAACTACTACGAGCAGTACTTC.

This chain uses TRBV28 with TRBJ2-7; TRBD2 might be the D (5 bases). The CDR3 is 12 amino acids. Germline CDR1 reads MDHEN; CDR2 reads SYDVKM. V lost 6 bases and J lost 4, with 10 bases in between. In DNA form, the CDR3 reads TGTGCCAGCAGAGAGGGCAGGTACGAGCAGTACTTC. This translates into CASREGRYEQYF.

The genes are TRBV30 and TRBJ1-1, with TRBD1 matching 7 bases. The CDR3 is 14 residues long. Germline CDR1 is GTSNPN and CDR2 is SVGIG (reference sequence). Trimming took 2 bases from V and 1 from J; bases not matched to a gene: 4. This chain's CDR3 is CAWSQGQANTEAFF. CDR3 DNA sequence: TGTGCCTGGAGTCAAGGACAGGCGAACACTGAAGCTTTCTTT.

The rearrangement joins TRBV19 to TRBJ1-2; D is perhaps TRBD1 (5 bases). Germline V gives CDR1 LNHDA, CDR2 SQIVND (reference sequence). V shed 7 bases and J shed 4 bases, with 22 bases lying between them. CDR3 size: 16 residues. The CDR3 here is CASIGRGGRMSYGYTF. CDR3 DNA: TGTGCCAGTATCGGTCGCGGGGGGAGGATGAGCTATGGCTACACCTTC. The full variable domain, its missing parts supplied by reference TRBV19 and TRBJ1-2, is DGGITQSPKYLFRKEGQNVTLSCEQNLNHDAMYWYRQDPGQGLRLIYYSQIVNDFQKGDIAEGYSVSREKKESFPLTVTSAQKNPTAFYLCASIGRGGRMSYGYTFGSGTRLTVV.

The gene calls are TRBV7-2 and TRBJ2-7; 9 nucleotides line up with TRBD2. Germline CDR1 reads SGHTA; CDR2 reads FQGNSA. This CDR3 has 14 residues. Losses at the gene ends were 3 bases for V and 7 bases for J; bases not matched to a gene: 7. For the CDR3, the DNA is TGTGCCAGCAGCTTTGGCGGGAGGGCCGGAGAGCAGTACTTC. This translates into CASSFGGRAGEQYF.

This clone was seen more than once but under ten times. The genes are TRBV5-1 and TRBJ1-3, with D possibly matching TRBD1 (6 bases). Trimming cost V 0 bases and J 12 bases, with 19 bases left between them. Germline loops: CDR1 SGHRS, CDR2 YFSETQ. CDR3 length equals 15 residues. This CDR3 reads CASSLDGDRSGVIYF. The DNA of the CDR3 is TGCGCCAGCAGCTTGGACGGTGACAGGTCTGGTGTCATATATTTT.

The chain employs TRBV6-5 and TRBJ1-2, with TRBD1 as a possible D gene (5 bases). The germline V and J ends were trimmed by 7 bases and 5 bases, with 17 bases remaining between them. The germline V gene encodes CDR1 MNHEY and CDR2 SVGAGI. The CDR3 sequence is 14 residues long. The chain's CDR3 is CASIYGGVVYGYTF. The CDR3, as DNA: TGTGCCAGCATTTATGGGGGGGTGGTTTATGGCTACACCTTC.

This chain links TRBV28 with TRBJ2-4, with D perhaps TRBD1 (6 bases). This CDR3 is 18 amino acids long. Per germline, CDR1 MDHEN and CDR2 SYDVKM. Trimming pared 6 bases from V and 4 bases from J, leaving 25 bases between. Here the CDR3 reads CASSPPLVGAGEKNIQYF. In nucleotides, the CDR3 is TGTGCCAGCAGCCCCCCGTTGGTGGGGGCTGGGGAGAAAAACATTCAGTACTTC.

As DNA, the CDR3 is TGTGCCCTCAGGGCGGGAGCGTCAGAGCAGTACTTC. Its translation: CALRAGASEQYF. V usage is TRBV27 and J usage is TRBJ2-7; the match to TRBD2 covers 7 bases. The CDR3 has 12 residues. Germline values: CDR1 MNHEY, CDR2 SMNVEV (reference sequence). V shed 11 bases and J 7 bases; nucleotides not matched to a gene: 11.

A remark on this clone: A much larger clone sits a single nucleotide away, making a read error possible. Other DNA sequences in this sample translate to the same CDR3. V gene TRBV29-1 combines with J gene TRBJ1-1; D not certain. Germline V lookup: CDR1 SQVTM, CDR2 ANQGSEA. CDR3 length: 12 amino acids. CDR3 in amino acids: CSVGSEGTEAFF. The CDR3 nucleotides read TGCAGCGTTGGGTCCGAGGGAACTGAGGCTTTCTTT.

The chain recombines TRBV30 with TRBJ1-6; 8 bases line up with TRBD1. The J segment lost 4 bases and the V segment lost 2 bases, leaving 10 bases of the junction unmatched. Germline V CDR1 and CDR2: GTSNPN, SVGIG (reference sequence). The CDR3 is 17 residues long. The CDR3 DNA reads TGTGCCTGGAGTCGACCCTACAGGGGGTGGTATAATTCACCCCTCCACTTT. This encodes CAWSRPYRGWYNSPLHF.

This chain uses TRBV7-9 with TRBJ2-5; 9 bases are shared with TRBD1. CDR1 is SEHNR, CDR2 FQNEAQ, per germline (reference sequence). V was clipped by 1 base and J by 9 bases; unmatched bases: 6. The CDR3 runs to 14 residues. CDR3 protein: CASSLGTGVIAQYF. The CDR3 bases are TGTGCCAGCAGCTTAGGGACAGGGGTGATAGCCCAGTACTTC.

The V and J genes are TRBV9 and TRBJ1-1, with a tentative D call TRBD1 (6 bases). CDR3 length equals 15 residues. V was trimmed by 3 bases and J by 0 bases, leaving 12 bases between them. Germline V CDR1 and CDR2: SGDLS, YYNGEE. The chain's CDR3 is CASSAGGSLNTEAFF. DNA for the CDR3: TGTGCCAGCAGCGCGGGGGGCAGTTTGAACACTGAAGCTTTCTTT.

The chain employs TRBV30 and TRBJ2-5, with TRBD2 matching over 11 bases. The V gene's germline CDR1 is GTSNPN and CDR2 SVGIG (reference sequence). This CDR3 contains 15 residues. V shed 5 bases, J shed 2 bases, and the junction held 7 bases outside the gene matches. CDR3 nucleotide sequence: TGTGCCTGGGCCCAGGGACTAGCGGTTCAAGAGACCCAGTACTTC. It yields the protein CAWAQGLAVQETQYF.

This clone showed up just once. This chain uses TRBV2 with TRBJ2-7; a weak D match, TRBD1 (6 bases). The V gene's germline CDR1 is SNHLY and CDR2 FYNNEI. The CDR3 has 14 amino acids. The V and J ends lost 6 bases and 2 bases respectively, with 14 bases between them. The CDR3 DNA is TGTGCCAGCAGGCCCGACAGGACCACCTACGAGCAGTACTTC. Amino acid sequence: CASRPDRTTYEQYF.

The V and J genes are TRBV28 and TRBJ1-1; 8 bases line up with TRBD1. V lost 3 bases and J lost 0; bases outside the gene matches: 3. There are 15 residues in the CDR3. The germline V gene has CDR1 MDHEN and CDR2 SYDVKM. CDR3 region: CASSLEGQVNTEAFF. The CDR3 DNA is TGTGCCAGCAGTTTGGAGGGACAGGTGAACACTGAAGCTTTCTTT.

With respect to this clone: The sample carries other DNA sequences with the same CDR3. J is TRBJ2-1 and V is TRBV5-4; 9 nucleotides align to TRBD2. Germline V gene sequence: CDR1 SGHNT, CDR2 YYREEE (reference sequence). The CDR3 sequence is 15 residues long. Unmatched junction bases numbered 4, after V lost 2 bases and J lost 4 bases. CDR3 in DNA: TGTGCCAGCAGCTTAAAGCGGGAGGCATACAATGAGCAGTTCTTC. This translates into CASSLKREAYNEQFF.

The rearrangement links TRBV5-6 to TRBJ2-6; D may be TRBD2 (5 bases). This CDR3 is built from 16 residues. V shed 4 bases and J shed 2 bases, with 13 bases lying between them. Germline CDR1 is SGHDT and CDR2 is YYEEEE. CDR3 bases: TGTGCCAGCAGCGCCTTCCGGGGTGCTGGGGCCAACGTCCTGACTTTC. It specifies CASSAFRGAGANVLTF.

V and J are TRBV14 and TRBJ1-2, with 10 bases lining up with TRBD1. This CDR3 comprises 15 residues. Germline V lookup: CDR1 SGHDN, CDR2 FVKESK. V shed 1 base, J shed 7 bases, and the junction held 6 bases outside the gene matches. This CDR3 reads CASSQGKRDRGGYTF. CDR3 DNA sequence: TGTGCCAGCAGCCAAGGGAAGCGGGACAGGGGTGGCTACACCTTC.

This chain links TRBV6-5 with TRBJ1-5; D uncertain. CDR3 length equals 13 residues. V was cut by 0 bases and J by 5 bases, with 5 bases left in between. Germline V CDR1 and CDR2: MNHEY, SVGAGI. Here the CDR3 DNA reads TGTGCCAGCAGTTACTCAGAGTATCAGCCCCAGCATTTT. This codes for CASSYSEYQPQHF.

The rearrangement links TRBV7-2 to TRBJ1-1, with D uncertain. V shed 3 bases and J shed 0 bases, with 11 bases lying between them. Germline CDR1 SGHTA, CDR2 FQGNSA. The CDR3 consists of 15 residues. The CDR3 DNA reads TGTGCCAGCAGCTTTGCCAGGAACCTGAACACTGAAGCTTTCTTT. Amino acids: CASSFARNLNTEAFF.